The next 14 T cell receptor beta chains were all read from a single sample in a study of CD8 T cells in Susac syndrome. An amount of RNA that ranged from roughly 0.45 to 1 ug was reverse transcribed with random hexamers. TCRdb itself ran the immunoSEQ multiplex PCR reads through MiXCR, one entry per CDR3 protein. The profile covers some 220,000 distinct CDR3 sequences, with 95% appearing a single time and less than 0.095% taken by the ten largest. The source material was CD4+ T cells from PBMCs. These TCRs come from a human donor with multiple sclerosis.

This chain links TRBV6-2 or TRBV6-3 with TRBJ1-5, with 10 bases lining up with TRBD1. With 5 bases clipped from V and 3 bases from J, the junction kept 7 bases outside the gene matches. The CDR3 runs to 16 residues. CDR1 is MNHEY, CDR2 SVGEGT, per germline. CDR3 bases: TGTGCCAGCAGTACCCGGACAGGGGGAATCAATCAGCCCCAGCATTTT. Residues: CASSTRTGGINQPQHF.

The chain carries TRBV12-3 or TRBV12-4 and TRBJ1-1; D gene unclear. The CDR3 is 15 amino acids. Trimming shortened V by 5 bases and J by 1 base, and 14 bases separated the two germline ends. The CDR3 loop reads CASSLYTTPNTEAFF. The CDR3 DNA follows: TGTGCCAGCAGTCTGTACACCACCCCGAACACTGAAGCTTTCTTT.

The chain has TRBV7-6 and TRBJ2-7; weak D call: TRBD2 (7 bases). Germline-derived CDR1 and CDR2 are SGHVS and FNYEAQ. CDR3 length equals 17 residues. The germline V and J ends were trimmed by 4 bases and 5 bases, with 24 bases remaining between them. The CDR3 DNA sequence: TGTGCCAGCAGCTCCTTGCCCTTTGGGAGGGGGAACGACGAGCAGTACTTC. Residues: CASSSLPFGRGNDEQYF.

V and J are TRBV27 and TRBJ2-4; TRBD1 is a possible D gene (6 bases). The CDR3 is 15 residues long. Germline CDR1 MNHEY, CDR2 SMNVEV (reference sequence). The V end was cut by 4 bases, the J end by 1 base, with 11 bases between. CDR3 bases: TGTGCCAGCAGTTCAGGGGAGTCGGCCAAAAACATTCAGTACTTC. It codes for CASSSGESAKNIQYF.

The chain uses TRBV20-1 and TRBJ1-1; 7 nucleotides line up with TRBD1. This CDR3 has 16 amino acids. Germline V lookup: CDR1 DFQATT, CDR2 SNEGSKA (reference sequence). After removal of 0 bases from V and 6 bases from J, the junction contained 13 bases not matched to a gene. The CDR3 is CSARDSRGRIGAEAFF. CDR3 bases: TGCAGTGCTAGAGATAGTAGGGGGCGCATAGGGGCTGAAGCTTTCTTT.

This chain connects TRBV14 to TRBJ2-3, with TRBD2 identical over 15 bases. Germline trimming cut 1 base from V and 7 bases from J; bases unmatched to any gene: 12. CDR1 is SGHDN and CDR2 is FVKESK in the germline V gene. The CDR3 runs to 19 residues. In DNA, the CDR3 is TGTGCCAGCAGCCAAGTGTTGGGACTAGCGGGAGGTGGTGGCCATACGCAGTATTTT. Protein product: CASSQVLGLAGGGGHTQYF.

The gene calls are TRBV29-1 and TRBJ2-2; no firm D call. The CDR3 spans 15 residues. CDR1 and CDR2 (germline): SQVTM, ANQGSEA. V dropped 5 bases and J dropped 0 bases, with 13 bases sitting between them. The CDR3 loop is CSVSVGLPNTGELFF. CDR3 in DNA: TGCAGCGTTTCCGTGGGGTTGCCGAACACCGGGGAGCTGTTTTTT.

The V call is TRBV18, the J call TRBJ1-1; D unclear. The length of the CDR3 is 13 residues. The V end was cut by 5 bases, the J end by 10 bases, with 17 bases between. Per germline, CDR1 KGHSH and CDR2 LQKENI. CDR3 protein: CASSEQTGLIAFF. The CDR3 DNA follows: TGTGCCAGCTCAGAACAGACCGGGCTTATAGCTTTCTTT.

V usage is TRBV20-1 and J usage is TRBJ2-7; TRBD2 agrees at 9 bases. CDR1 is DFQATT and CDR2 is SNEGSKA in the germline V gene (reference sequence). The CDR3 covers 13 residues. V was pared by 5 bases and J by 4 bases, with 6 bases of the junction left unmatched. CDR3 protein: CSASAGGVYEQYF. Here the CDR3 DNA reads TGCAGTGCTTCAGCGGGAGGTGTATACGAGCAGTACTTC.

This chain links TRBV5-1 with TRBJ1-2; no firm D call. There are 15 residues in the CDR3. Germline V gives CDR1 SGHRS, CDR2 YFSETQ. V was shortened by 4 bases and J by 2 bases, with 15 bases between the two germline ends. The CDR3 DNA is TGCGCCAGCAGCACCGGAGTCGGAGTCAACTATGGCTACACCTTC. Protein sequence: CASSTGVGVNYGYTF.

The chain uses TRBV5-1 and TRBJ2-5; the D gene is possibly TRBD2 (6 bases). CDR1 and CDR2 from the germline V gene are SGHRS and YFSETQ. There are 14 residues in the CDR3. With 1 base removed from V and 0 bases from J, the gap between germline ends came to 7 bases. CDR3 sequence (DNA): TGCGCCAGCAGCTTGTCGGGGGACCAAGAGACCCAGTACTTC. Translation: CASSLSGDQETQYF.

The CDR3 spells CASSPSRDTQYF. The CDR3 DNA reads TGTGCCAGCAGCCCCAGTAGAGATACGCAGTATTTT. V is TRBV7-9 and J is TRBJ2-3; D gene uncertain. Germline V gene data show CDR1 as SEHNR and CDR2 as FQNEAQ (reference sequence). The CDR3 extends over 12 amino acids. The V end lost 5 bases, the J end lost 5 bases, and 8 bases lay between the germline ends.

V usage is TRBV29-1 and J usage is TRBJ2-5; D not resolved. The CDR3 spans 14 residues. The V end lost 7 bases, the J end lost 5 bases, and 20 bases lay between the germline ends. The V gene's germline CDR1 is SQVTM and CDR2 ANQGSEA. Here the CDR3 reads CSALIRPAVETQYF. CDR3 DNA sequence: TGCAGCGCCCTAATTCGTCCCGCCGTCGAGACCCAGTACTTC.

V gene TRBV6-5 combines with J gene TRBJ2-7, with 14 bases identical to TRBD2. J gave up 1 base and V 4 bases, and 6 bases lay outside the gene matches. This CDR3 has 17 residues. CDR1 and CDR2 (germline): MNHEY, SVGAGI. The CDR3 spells CASSSSGTSGGSYEQYF. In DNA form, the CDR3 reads TGTGCCAGCAGTTCTTCCGGGACTAGCGGGGGTTCCTACGAGCAGTACTTC.